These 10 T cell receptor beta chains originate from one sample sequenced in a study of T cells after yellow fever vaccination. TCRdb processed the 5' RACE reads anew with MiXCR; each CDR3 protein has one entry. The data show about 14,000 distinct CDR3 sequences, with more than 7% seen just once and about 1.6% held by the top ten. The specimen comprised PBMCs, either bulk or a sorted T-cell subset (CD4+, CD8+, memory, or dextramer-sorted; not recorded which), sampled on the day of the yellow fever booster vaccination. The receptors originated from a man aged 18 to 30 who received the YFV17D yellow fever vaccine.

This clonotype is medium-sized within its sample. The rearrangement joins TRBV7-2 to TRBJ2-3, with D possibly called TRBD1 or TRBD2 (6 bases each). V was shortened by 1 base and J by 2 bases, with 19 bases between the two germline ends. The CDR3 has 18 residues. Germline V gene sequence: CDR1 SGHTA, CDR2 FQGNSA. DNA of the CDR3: TGTGCCAGCAGCTTAGAGGAGGGGGTAGCGGAGCCCACAGATACGCAGTATTTT. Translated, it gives CASSLEEGVAEPTDTQYF. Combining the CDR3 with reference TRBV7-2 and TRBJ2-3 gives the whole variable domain GAGVSQSPSNKVTEKGKDVELRCDPISGHTALYWYRQSLGQGLEFLIYFQGNSAPDKSGLPSDRFSAERTGGSVSTLTIQRTQQEDSAVYLCASSLEEGVAEPTDTQYFGPGTRLTVL.

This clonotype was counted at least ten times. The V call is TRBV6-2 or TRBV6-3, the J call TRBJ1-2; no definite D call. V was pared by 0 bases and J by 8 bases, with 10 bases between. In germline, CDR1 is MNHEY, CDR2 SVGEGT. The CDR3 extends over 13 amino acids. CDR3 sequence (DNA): TGTGCCAGCAGTTACTCGACGCCGTTGGGCTACACCTTC. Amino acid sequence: CASSYSTPLGYTF.

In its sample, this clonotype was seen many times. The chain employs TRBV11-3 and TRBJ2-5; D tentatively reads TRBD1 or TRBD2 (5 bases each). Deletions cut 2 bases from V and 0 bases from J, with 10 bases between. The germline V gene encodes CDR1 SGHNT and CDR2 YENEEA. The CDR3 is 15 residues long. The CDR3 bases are TGTGCCAGCAGCTTATCCCGGGACCACCAAGAGACCCAGTACTTC. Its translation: CASSLSRDHQETQYF.

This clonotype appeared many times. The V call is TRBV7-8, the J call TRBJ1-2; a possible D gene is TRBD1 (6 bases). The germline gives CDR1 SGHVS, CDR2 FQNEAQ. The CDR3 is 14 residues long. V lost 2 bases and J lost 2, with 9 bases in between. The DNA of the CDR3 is TGTGCCAGCAGCTTAATTCAGGGGAACTATGGCTACACCTTC. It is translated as CASSLIQGNYGYTF.

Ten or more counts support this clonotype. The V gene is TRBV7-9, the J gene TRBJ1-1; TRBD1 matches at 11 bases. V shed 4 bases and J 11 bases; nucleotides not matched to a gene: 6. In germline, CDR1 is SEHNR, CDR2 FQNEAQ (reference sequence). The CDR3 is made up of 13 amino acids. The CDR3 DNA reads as TGTGCCAGCAGCTCGGACAGGGGGCGAGAGGCTTTCTTT. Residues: CASSSDRGREAFF.

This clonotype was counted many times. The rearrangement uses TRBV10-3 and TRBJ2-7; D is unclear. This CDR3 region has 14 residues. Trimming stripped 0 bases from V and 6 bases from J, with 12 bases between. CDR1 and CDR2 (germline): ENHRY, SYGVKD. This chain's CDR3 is CAISESSKGREQYV. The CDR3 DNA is TGTGCCATCAGTGAGTCGTCGAAAGGTCGCGAGCAGTACGTC.

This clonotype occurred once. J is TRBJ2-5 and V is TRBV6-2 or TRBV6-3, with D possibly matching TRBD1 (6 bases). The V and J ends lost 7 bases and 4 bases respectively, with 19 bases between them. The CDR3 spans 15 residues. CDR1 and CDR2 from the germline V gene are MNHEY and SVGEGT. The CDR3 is CASKPFGTLGETQYF. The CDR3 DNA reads TGTGCCAGCAAACCTTTCGGGACACTGGGAGAGACCCAGTACTTC.

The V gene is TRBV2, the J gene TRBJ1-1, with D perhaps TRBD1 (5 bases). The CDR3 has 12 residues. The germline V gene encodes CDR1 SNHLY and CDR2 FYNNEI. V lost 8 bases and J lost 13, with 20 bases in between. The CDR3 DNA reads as TGTGCCAGCCTCACTCCGGGACCCTTGGGTTTCTTT. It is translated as CASLTPGPLGFF.

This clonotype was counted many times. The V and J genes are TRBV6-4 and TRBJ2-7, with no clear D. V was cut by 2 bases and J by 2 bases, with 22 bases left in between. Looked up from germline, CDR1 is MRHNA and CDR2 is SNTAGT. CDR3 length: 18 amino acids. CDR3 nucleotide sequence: TGTGCCAGCAGTGACCGCCCCAGAGAACAGTTTAATACCTACGAGCAGTACTTC. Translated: CASSDRPREQFNTYEQYF.

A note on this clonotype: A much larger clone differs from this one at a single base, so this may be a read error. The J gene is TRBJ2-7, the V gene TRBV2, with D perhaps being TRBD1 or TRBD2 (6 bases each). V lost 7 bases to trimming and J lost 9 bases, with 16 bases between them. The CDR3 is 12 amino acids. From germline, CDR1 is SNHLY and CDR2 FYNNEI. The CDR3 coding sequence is TGTGCCAGCAACACCCCGGGGGCCTGGCAGTACGTC. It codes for CASNTPGAWQYV.